This T cell receptor (beta chain) stems from a study of shared clonotypes between healthy human individuals. CDR3 size: 14 residues. CDR1 is MDHEN and CDR2 is SYDVKM in the germline V gene. Trimming removed 3 bases at V and 7 bases at J, with 13 bases between. TCRdb's copy holds only in-frame clones and misses some; the assay was immunoSEQ multiplex PCR. Here the sample spans about 2.2 million clones, around 93% being singletons. Naive CD8 isolation took CD45RO-negative cells positively selected for CCR7 and excluded terminally differentiated effector memory CD45RA+ cells. The donor population consisted of healthy HIV-negative adults with no recent acute infections or vaccinations. Study-wide findings and caveats: Naive CD4 clonotypes overlapped across a few donors at approximately 5.3%. An effect of sequencing depth on clonotype sharing among donors was expected.

This clone showed up just a few times. Its antigen is unidentified. Additional DNA sequences in this sample encode the identical CDR3. Sequencing was done on a sample of naive CD8+ T cells from PBMCs. The sequence was obtained from a man aged 18 to 29 in good health. Some clones in this sample may be carry-over from other donors' samples. The chain has TRBV28 and TRBJ1-5, with D possibly being TRBD1 (5 bases). As DNA, the CDR3 is TGTGCCAGCAGTTTTCAGGGATCTTACCAGCCCCAGCATTTT. Translation gives CASSFQGSYQPQHF. Using reference TRBV28 and TRBJ1-5 for the parts outside the CDR3, the full variable domain is DVKVTQSSRYLVKRTGEKVFLECVQDMDHENMFWYRQDPGLGLRLIYFSYDVKMKEKGDIPEGYSVSREKKERFSLILESASTNQTSMYLCASSFQGSYQPQHFGDGTRLSIL.